This TCR beta chain was captured in a study of regulatory T cells in long-lasting Graves disease (TCRdb year 2021). Context from the whole study: To count as having persistent Graves' disease, a patient had to have received antithyroid drug treatment for over 5 years with TSH receptor autoantibodies remaining persistently positive. Persistent Graves' disease patients were compared with newly diagnosed Graves' disease patients by peripheral blood TCR sequencing and RNA sequencing. The study was registered as a clinical trial and conducted in China. TCR sequencing covered roughly 13 persistent and roughly 20 newly diagnosed Graves' disease patients, 33 samples in total. On average, persistent Graves' disease patients in the clinical cohort had been on antithyroid drugs for roughly 11 years. General findings and caveats noted by the study authors: The authors acknowledged the small sample size as a limitation that may reduce accuracy. Persistent disease showed preferential use of TRBV28, TRBJ1-2 and TRBJ2-5, whereas newly diagnosed disease favored TRBV20-1 and TRBJ2-1. Persistent Graves' disease patients showed lower TCR Shannon entropy and fewer highly expanded clones than newly diagnosed patients, suggesting clonal expansion. Patients with persistent disease shared more public clonotypes (around 2,700) than newly diagnosed patients did (around 1,000). Only the TCR beta chain was sequenced and analyzed. The study examined only peripheral blood because the primary lesion, thyroid tissue, could not be accessed.

CDR1 and CDR2 (SGHNT, YYREEE) derive from the germline V gene (reference sequence). Counted from cysteine to phenylalanine, this CDR3 has 15 amino acids. Only the CDR3 DNA stays, 45 bases, in frame from base 1. V ends up 3 bases short and J 1 base short, with an unmatched junction base count of 4. A few counts support this clonotype. The specificity of this receptor is unknown. A much more abundant neighbour one base away suggests this may be a read error. The meaning of the sample's time point label: persistent/refractory GD, antithyroid drugs over 5 years with positive TRAb. For both TCR sequencing and RNA sequencing, RNA was extracted from PBMCs in TRIzol. The diagnosis of Graves' disease followed American Thyroid Association guidelines. Patients were recruited from an endocrinology department in Xi'an, China. From each patient, approximately 10 milliliters of peripheral blood was collected into an EDTA anticoagulant tube. Ficoll Paque Plus density gradient separation was used to isolate PBMCs, and no further T cell sorting was performed. An Agilent 2100 Bioanalyzer and agarose gel were used to check RNA quality, and a NanoDrop 2000 was used to measure RNA concentration.

Library preparation employed multiplex PCR. The sample was run on an Illumina HiSeq 4000. To build TCR beta libraries, CDR3 regions were amplified by Arm-PCR using iRepertoire HTBI primers. PCR products were gel purified before sequencing. The original pipeline was this. A total of some 60 TRBV and approximately 15 TRBJ segments were identified across samples and were used for gene usage analysis of CDR3 amino acid clonotypes. COPE and FqMerger were used to merge the filtered high-quality paired reads into contigs. BLAST was used to align contigs to IMGT TRBV, TRBD and TRBJ reference genes, with CDR3 defined following IMGT. Any clonotype with a frequency above 0.1% was counted as a highly expanded clone. Repertoire diversity was measured by Shannon entropy, and V-J evenness by the Gini coefficient. A clonotype was considered public if more than one individual shared it. TCRdb cleaned the public reads at Q25 with fastp, built clones with MiXCR and kept in-frame beta chains. Each entry is one CDR3 protein sequence, shown with its most common DNA and genes. Clone size and V and J calls follow TCRdb, not the original study. This sample holds about 660,000 distinct CDR3 sequences; about 32% were observed only once. About 40% of the sample lies in the top ten.

The material sequenced was peripheral blood mononuclear cells (PBMCs), taken when the disease was refractory, from a patient treated with antithyroid drugs. Recombination connected TRBV5-4 to TRBJ2-5, with 9 central nucleotides matching TRBD2. This TCR came from a female donor with Graves disease. The CDR3: CASSYPTSGQETQYF. The bases are TGTGCCAGCAGCTACCCGACTAGCGGCCAAGAGACCCAGTACTTC.